Below are 16 T cell receptor beta chains sequenced from a single sample in a study of T cells in Graves' hyperthyroidism and ophthalmopathy. RNA transcripts yielded amplified TCR beta CDR3 regions. TCR CDR3 underwent first-round RT-PCR with the HTBI primer set. In TCRdb, the multiplex PCR reads were re-called with MiXCR into one record per CDR3 protein. The sample lists more than 300,000 distinct CDR3 sequences; around 20% were seen once. The sample was blood. Every receptor here comes from a man aged 18 to 35 with Graves' ophthalmopathy.

This clonotype has ten or more counts. The chain combines TRBV7-3 with TRBJ2-1; the match to TRBD2 covers 11 bases. V shed 2 bases, J shed 4 bases, and the junction held 4 bases outside the gene matches. This CDR3 contains 16 residues. CDR1 and CDR2 from the germline V gene are SGHTA and FQGTGA. CDR3: CASSLLPSGGYNEQFF. The CDR3 nucleotides are TGTGCCAGCAGCTTATTGCCTAGCGGGGGGTACAATGAGCAGTTCTTC.

This clonotype was counted between two and nine times. The rearrangement links TRBV3-1 to TRBJ1-2, with D possibly TRBD1 on 6 matching bases. The germline CDR1 and CDR2 sequences are LGHDT and YNNKEL (reference sequence). The CDR3 totals 15 residues. V was clipped by 4 bases and J by 3 bases, with 15 bases between them. The CDR3, as DNA: TGTGCCAGCAGCCCTGGGGGGCAGATCGACTATGGCTACACCTTC. Protein: CASSPGGQIDYGYTF.

This clonotype was detected many times. Sequence at one end of the junction differs from germline and may be a read error. This sequence joins TRBV5-1 and TRBJ2-7; 7 bases line up with TRBD2. Per germline, CDR1 SGHRS and CDR2 YFSETQ. The CDR3 is 12 amino acids. CDR3 protein: CASSPGGREQYF. The CDR3 DNA is TGTGCCAGCAGCCCCGGGGGGAGGGAGCAGTACTTC.

V usage is TRBV2 and J usage is TRBJ1-1; no firm D call. Trimming removed 8 bases at V and 0 bases at J, with 10 bases between. Per germline, CDR1 SNHLY and CDR2 FYNNEI. CDR3 length: 13 amino acids. The CDR3: CASRRRLNTEAFF. In DNA form, the CDR3 reads TGTGCCAGCCGAAGGAGGTTGAACACTGAAGCTTTCTTT. The entire variable domain, with the rest obtained from reference TRBV2 and TRBJ1-1, is as follows: EPEVTQTPSHQVTQMGQEVILRCVPISNHLYFYWYRQILGQKVEFLVSFYNNEISEKSEIFDDQFSVERPDGSNFTLKIRSTKLEDSAMYFCASRRRLNTEAFFGQGTRLTVV.

In this sample, this clonotype turned up many times. The CDR3 DNA follows: TGTGCCAGCAGGCTCGAGGGGGCTGGCGCGGGAAATGAAAAACTGTTTTTT. This codes for CASRLEGAGAGNEKLFF. The genes are TRBV7-8 and TRBJ1-4, with 7 bases matching TRBD1. Trimming removed 6 bases from V and 5 bases from J; junction bases left unmatched: 15. CDR1 SGHVS and CDR2 FQNEAQ come from the germline V gene. There are 17 residues in the CDR3.

The chain combines TRBV5-1 with TRBJ1-1; TRBD1 matches at 10 bases. V dropped 4 bases and J dropped 0; count of bases not matched to a gene: 6. Germline V gene sequence: CDR1 SGHRS, CDR2 YFSETQ. The CDR3 length is 16 residues. CDR3 amino acids: CASSAGTGDVNTEAFF. As DNA, the CDR3 is TGCGCCAGCAGCGCCGGGACAGGGGACGTGAACACTGAAGCTTTCTTT.

This clonotype was counted between two and nine times. The chain links TRBV19 to TRBJ2-3, with TRBD1 matching over 7 bases. Germline loops: CDR1 LNHDA, CDR2 SQIVND (reference sequence). The CDR3 covers 13 residues. J lost 2 bases, V lost 10 bases, and 6 bases had no gene match. CDR3 in DNA: TGTGCCATCCGGGACAGCTTCACAGATACGCAGTATTTT. Its translation is CAIRDSFTDTQYF.

Concerning this clonotype itself: A read error may explain this, as a much larger clone is one base away. The genes are TRBV7-3 and TRBJ2-7; 16 bases line up with TRBD2. There are 17 residues in the CDR3. J gave up 5 bases and V 5 bases, and 9 bases lay outside the gene matches. Per germline, CDR1 SGHTA and CDR2 FQGTGA. The CDR3 bases are TGTGCCAGCAGCGAAACCGGGACTAGCGGGGGGGCCCACGAGCAGTACTTC. Its translation: CASSETGTSGGAHEQYF.

This clonotype was counted ten times or more. This sequence joins TRBV2 and TRBJ2-3; 12 nucleotides line up with TRBD1. The CDR3 contains 16 residues. The V gene end was trimmed by 5 bases and the J gene end by 3 bases; junction bases not matched to a gene: 6. Germline V CDR1 and CDR2: SNHLY, FYNNEI. In DNA, the CDR3 is TGTGCCAGCAGTCCCGGGACAGGGGGCGCAACAGATACGCAGTATTTT. Its protein is CASSPGTGGATDTQYF.

This clonotype has only a few counts. The genes are TRBV18 and TRBJ1-1; 7 nucleotides line up with TRBD1. The germline gives CDR1 KGHSH, CDR2 LQKENI. V was clipped by 6 bases and J by 2 bases; unmatched bases: 9. CDR3 length: 15 residues. The CDR3 protein is CASSRGDSLNTEAFF. The CDR3 region has the DNA TGTGCCAGCTCCCGTGGGGACAGTCTCAACACTGAAGCTTTCTTT.

In this sample, this clonotype turned up many times. The V gene is TRBV7-2, the J gene TRBJ2-7, with D perhaps TRBD1 (6 bases). The CDR3 has 15 residues. Germline values: CDR1 SGHTA, CDR2 FQGNSA. V shed 0 bases and J shed 3 bases, with 12 bases lying between them. The CDR3 spells CASSLAGTQFYEQYF. CDR3 nucleotide sequence: TGTGCCAGCAGCTTAGCGGGGACACAATTCTACGAGCAGTACTTC.

The sample holds a few counts of this clonotype. V usage is TRBV14 and J usage is TRBJ2-1; 10 bases are a match to TRBD1. Germline loops: CDR1 SGHDN, CDR2 FVKESK. The CDR3 consists of 18 residues. Trimming took 1 base from V and 2 from J; bases not matched to a gene: 8. CDR3 sequence (DNA): TGTGCCAGCAGCCAAGGGGACAGGGGAAGCTGGGCCTACAATGAGCAGTTCTTC. Translation gives CASSQGDRGSWAYNEQFF.

This clonotype came up many times. This CDR3 is CSAPPVAGDKETQYF. The CDR3 DNA sequence: TGCAGTGCCCCCCCGGTAGCGGGAGACAAGGAGACCCAGTACTTC. This chain connects TRBV20-1 to TRBJ2-5; 9 bases agree with TRBD2. Trimming removed 6 bases from V and 5 bases from J; junction bases left unmatched: 13. This CDR3 has 15 residues. Germline V lookup: CDR1 DFQATT, CDR2 SNEGSKA (reference sequence).

The rearrangement uses TRBV4-1 and TRBJ1-5, with unresolved D. The CDR3 is 15 residues long. Germline values: CDR1 MGHRA, CDR2 YSYEKL. Trimming removed 1 base at V and 11 bases at J, with 18 bases between. The CDR3 coding sequence is TGCGCCAGCAGCCAAGGTTTCGTTAATAAGGAGGCCCAGCATTTT. Its translation: CASSQGFVNKEAQHF.

Ten or more counts support this clonotype. The gene calls are TRBV11-3 and TRBJ2-2; 11 positions agree with TRBD1. CDR3 length: 18 residues. Germline lookup yields CDR1 SGHNT and CDR2 YENEEA. J was trimmed by 4 bases and V by 4 bases; bases with no gene match: 11. CDR3 protein: CASSSPIPGQGVTGELFF. The CDR3 nucleotides read TGTGCCAGCAGCTCCCCTATTCCGGGACAGGGGGTCACCGGGGAGCTGTTTTTT.

This sequence joins TRBV6-1 and TRBJ1-3; D remains unclear. The CDR3 consists of 13 residues. V lost 6 bases and J lost 4, with 10 bases in between. Germline-derived CDR1 and CDR2 are MNHNS and SASEGT. CDR3 in DNA: TGTGCCAGCAGCCCCGGCGAGGGAAACACCATATATTTT. This sequence encodes CASSPGEGNTIYF.